This T cell receptor beta chain was retrieved from a study of technical replicates of blood from a few donors. Germline V gene lookup returns CDR1 KGHSH and CDR2 LQKENI. With 6 bases clipped from V and 3 bases from J, the junction kept 6 bases outside the gene matches. The CDR3 contains 17 residues. Data came from immunoSEQ multiplex PCR; TCRdb stores just in-frame clones and leaves some out. Among 12,000 to 15,000 clones listed, almost 85% were seen once. The origin of this receptor is a human donor in good health. Input material: PBMCs. The chain links TRBV18 to TRBJ2-1; 15 positions match TRBD2. CDR3 DNA: TGTGCCAGCTCCCGCGGACTAGCGGGAGGGGGCTACAATGAGCAGTTCTTC. Amino acids: CASSRGLAGGGYNEQFF.